A selection of T cell receptor beta chains follows, all from one sample in a study of Tregs in tolerant kidney transplant recipients. Generated by immunoSEQ multiplex PCR, the TCRdb table keeps only in-frame clones and is missing some. The profile shows 1,300 to 1,500 clones, approximately 89% of them singletons. These receptors have no known antigen. The sample was CD4+ T cells from blood cultured with allogeneic cells. The receptors originated from a human donor in good health. Each CDR3 is given with its conserved first and last residue. D genes are given only for firm matches. Clone size is stated in some rows and not others, as once, few, many or a class when expanded.

cdr3_length: 13; d_call: .; v_call: TRBV6-1; clone_size: .; j_call: TRBJ2-5; cdr3_aa: CASSERLGATQYF; cdr3_nt: TGTGCCAGCAGTGAAAGGTTAGGGGCGACCCAGTACTTC
cdr3_length: 16; d_call: .; v_call: TRBV7-8; clone_size: .; j_call: TRBJ1-5; cdr3_aa: CASSLFRDISNQPQHF; cdr3_nt: TGTGCCAGCAGCTTATTTAGGGACATAAGCAATCAGCCCCAGCATTTT
cdr3_length: 15; d_call: .; v_call: TRBV6-1; clone_size: .; j_call: TRBJ2-1; cdr3_aa: CASRADLPAYNEQFF; cdr3_nt: TGTGCCAGCAGGGCGGACTTACCGGCCTACAATGAGCAGTTCTTC
cdr3_length: 15; d_call: .; v_call: TRBV30; clone_size: .; j_call: TRBJ1-6; cdr3_aa: CAWRRESSYNSPLHF; cdr3_nt: TGTGCCTGGAGACGGGAGAGCTCCTATAATTCACCCCTCCACTTT
cdr3_length: 15; d_call: .; v_call: TRBV7-2; clone_size: .; j_call: TRBJ2-2; cdr3_aa: CASSLAATYTGELFF; cdr3_nt: TGTGCCAGCAGCTTAGCGGCTACCTACACCGGGGAGCTGTTTTTT
cdr3_length: 14; d_call: .; v_call: TRBV2; clone_size: once; j_call: TRBJ2-5; cdr3_aa: CASSDWGSQETQYF; cdr3_nt: TGTGCCAGCAGTGATTGGGGGTCCCAAGAGACCCAGTACTTC
cdr3_length: 15; d_call: .; v_call: TRBV2; clone_size: .; j_call: TRBJ2-2; cdr3_aa: CASSEVQSDTGELFF; cdr3_nt: TGTGCCAGCAGTGAAGTACAGAGCGACACCGGGGAGCTGTTTTTT
cdr3_length: 15; d_call: .; v_call: TRBV5-1; clone_size: .; j_call: TRBJ1-6; cdr3_aa: CASSFLGRYNSPLHF; cdr3_nt: TGCGCCAGCAGCTTCTTAGGGCGCTATAATTCACCCCTCCACTTT
cdr3_length: 12; d_call: .; v_call: TRBV5-1; clone_size: once; j_call: TRBJ1-2; cdr3_aa: CASSLTNDGYTF; cdr3_nt: TGCGCCAGCAGCCTTACCAATGATGGCTACACCTTC
cdr3_length: 18; d_call: TRBD1; v_call: TRBV18; clone_size: .; j_call: TRBJ1-6; cdr3_aa: CASSRTGTGNSYNSPLHF; cdr3_nt: TGTGCCAGCTCCCGAACCGGGACAGGGAACTCCTATAATTCACCCCTCCACTTT
cdr3_length: 14; d_call: TRBD1; v_call: TRBV5-1; clone_size: .; j_call: TRBJ1-1; cdr3_aa: CASSTTGMNTEAFF; cdr3_nt: TGCGCCAGCAGCACGACAGGGATGAACACTGAAGCTTTCTTT
cdr3_length: 17; d_call: TRBD1; v_call: TRBV5-1; clone_size: .; j_call: TRBJ1-2; cdr3_aa: CASSSGTGAPLLYGYTF; cdr3_nt: TGCGCCAGCAGTTCCGGGACAGGTGCTCCCCTACTCTATGGCTACACCTTC